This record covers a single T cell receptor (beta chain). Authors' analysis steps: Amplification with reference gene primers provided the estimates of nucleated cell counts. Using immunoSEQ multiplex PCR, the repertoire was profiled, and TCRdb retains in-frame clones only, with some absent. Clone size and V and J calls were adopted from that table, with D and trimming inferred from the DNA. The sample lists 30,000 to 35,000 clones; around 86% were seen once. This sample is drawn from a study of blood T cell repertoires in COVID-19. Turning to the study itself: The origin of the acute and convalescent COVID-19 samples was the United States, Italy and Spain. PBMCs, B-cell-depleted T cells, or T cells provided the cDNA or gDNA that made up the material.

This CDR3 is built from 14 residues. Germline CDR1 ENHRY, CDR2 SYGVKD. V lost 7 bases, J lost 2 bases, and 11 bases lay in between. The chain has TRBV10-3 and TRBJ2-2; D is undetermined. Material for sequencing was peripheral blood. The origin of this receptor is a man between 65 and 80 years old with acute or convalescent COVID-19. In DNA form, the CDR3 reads TGTGCCATCACATCGGAGCCCAACACCGGGGAGCTGTTTTTT. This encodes CAITSEPNTGELFF.